This T cell receptor beta chain was captured in a study of Ad26.COV2.S vaccination and SARS-CoV-2 variants. For the study at large: Intramuscular Ad26.COV2.S doses were given once or twice, 56 days apart.

Described treatment: 19 received Ad26.COV2.S at low or high dose, single or two shots; roughly 5 received placebo; per-sample allocation not given. Samples analyzed were those drawn on day 63 after the first vaccine or placebo injection. At a Boston site, the person donating was an adult of 18-55 years. Ad26 vector vaccine expressed Wuhan-strain SARS-CoV-2 spike. Sequencing used immunoSEQ multiplex PCR; TCRdb keeps in-frame clones, though not all of them. The sample has some 250,000 clones, around 89% seen once; the top ten hold about 10%. Study-wide results and caveats: Analyses of TCR breadth and depth may have underestimated total T cell responses.

For this clone: Antigen unknown.

The germline gives CDR1 LGHDT, CDR2 YNNKEL (reference sequence). The CDR3 is 12 amino acids. Deletions cut 6 bases from V and 4 bases from J, with 9 bases between. The source is a person between 18 and 59 years old who received the Ad26.COV2.S COVID-19 vaccine or a placebo. The source material was peripheral blood, sampled in a trial of Ad26.COV2.S vaccine versus placebo. V gene TRBV3-1 (or the pseudogene TRBV3-2) combines with J gene TRBJ2-5, with D possibly being TRBD2 (5 bases). The CDR3 loop reads CASRKAGETQYF. For the CDR3, the DNA is TGTGCCAGCAGGAAGGCGGGAGAGACCCAGTACTTC.